The rows below give T cell receptor beta chains drawn from one sample of a study of blood T cell repertoires in COVID-19. Measured with immunoSEQ multiplex PCR; TCRdb has only the in-frame clones, and not every one. The table has 270,000 or so clones, about 80% seen once; the top ten hold 3.4%. What was sequenced was PBMCs or T cells enriched from blood (not recorded which). These receptors were obtained from a man in his fifties or sixties who had recovered from COVID-19. The CDR3 runs from the conserved cysteine through the conserved F or W. The order of the fields is CDR3 DNA, CDR3 protein, D gene, J gene, clone size, V gene. D genes are given only for firm matches. Not all rows give a size; the values are once, few, many and, for expanded clones, a class.

TGTGCCAGCAGCAAATTCAGCCTAGCGATATTTTCGGATGAGCAGTTCTTC,CASSKFSLAIFSDEQFF,NA,TRBJ2-1,NA,TRBV21-1
TGTGCCAGCAGAGGGGGCGGGGGGATTCTCGGGACCCAGTACTTC,CASRGGGGILGTQYF,NA,TRBJ2-5,NA,TRBV2
TGTGCCAGTAACTCCGGGACAGGGGGTGTTGAAGCTTTCTTT,CASNSGTGGVEAFF,TRBD1,TRBJ1-1,once,TRBV19
TGTGCCAGCAGCCAACCCCCAGCGGGGGGTTACAATGAGCAGTTCTTC,CASSQPPAGGYNEQFF,TRBD2,TRBJ2-1,NA,TRBV5-6
TGTGCCAGCAGCTTAACGGGGAGGACAAACAATGAGCAGTTCTTC,CASSLTGRTNNEQFF,NA,TRBJ2-1,once,TRBV7-3
TGTGCCAGCACCCCCGGGACAGTACAAGAGACCCAGTACTTC,CASTPGTVQETQYF,TRBD1,TRBJ2-5,NA,TRBV9
TGTGCCAGCAGTGAATGGGACTCAACCGGGCCACCCTTC,CASSEWDSTGPPF,NA,TRBJ1-2,NA,TRBV2
TGTGCCAGCACCCGTGTTGGGGGGGAAGGCGGGGAGCTGTTTTTT,CASTRVGGEGGELFF,TRBD2,TRBJ2-2,NA,TRBV4-2
TGTGCCAGCAGTTACAGGCTAGCGGGGTACTCCTACGAGCAGTACTTC,CASSYRLAGYSYEQYF,TRBD2,TRBJ2-7,NA,TRBV6-2/TRBV6-3
TGTGCCAGCAGCTACCACCTTACAGGGATTGGTGACACCATATATTTT,CASSYHLTGIGDTIYF,NA,TRBJ1-3,NA,TRBV11-2
TGCGCCAGCAGCTTTGTCTATGAGCAGTTCTTC,CASSFVYEQFF,NA,TRBJ2-1,NA,TRBV5-1
TGTGCCAGCAGCCTGGGACAGTTCTCTGGAAACACCATATATTTT,CASSLGQFSGNTIYF,TRBD1,TRBJ1-3,NA,TRBV5-8
TGTGCCAGCAGCTTAGACCCCTACGCAGATACGCAGTATTTT,CASSLDPYADTQYF,NA,TRBJ2-3,NA,TRBV7-2
TGTGCCAGCAGCGTAGGGACTTGGGGAGGAGGGTATACGCAGTATTTT,CASSVGTWGGGYTQYF,NA,TRBJ2-3,NA,TRBV9
TGTGCCAGCAGTGAAGAACAGGGGAGGCACACCATATATTTT,CASSEEQGRHTIYF,TRBD1,TRBJ1-3,NA,TRBV2
TGTGCCAGCAGTTTTCGGGGACAGGGGTTAGTGGATACGCAGTATTTT,CASSFRGQGLVDTQYF,TRBD1,TRBJ2-3,NA,TRBV27
TGTGCCAGCAGCTTAAATAGCGGGAGTGTGGCCTACGAGCAGTACTTC,CASSLNSGSVAYEQYF,TRBD2,TRBJ2-7,NA,TRBV11-1
TGTGCCAGCAGCCAAAGACACGGTGGGACTAGCGGGTTCTACGAGCAGTACTTC,CASSQRHGGTSGFYEQYF,TRBD2,TRBJ2-7,NA,TRBV4-2
TGTGCCAGCAGCTTCTTAGGGGGCACCGGGGAGCTGTTTTTT,CASSFLGGTGELFF,NA,TRBJ2-2,once,TRBV13
TGTGCCAGCAGCCAAGCCCCGCCAGGGGGCGCCGACTATGGCTACACCTTC,CASSQAPPGGADYGYTF,TRBD1,TRBJ1-2,NA,TRBV3-1/TRBV3-2
TGCGCCAGCAGCTTGGATGGGGCGGCGACAGATACGCAGTATTTT,CASSLDGAATDTQYF,NA,TRBJ2-3,NA,TRBV5-1
TGTGCCAGTAGTATAGTTATGGGGAGCTCCTACAATGAGCAGTTCTTC,CASSIVMGSSYNEQFF,NA,TRBJ2-1,NA,TRBV19
TGTGCCAGCAGCTCCTACAACACCGGGGAGCTGTTTTTT,CASSSYNTGELFF,NA,TRBJ2-2,NA,TRBV5-6
TGTGCCAGCAGCCACGGGCTCGGGAGGGATGAGCAGTTCTTC,CASSHGLGRDEQFF,TRBD2,TRBJ2-1,NA,TRBV6-5
TGTGCCAGCAGCGTAGCCCCAGGGGCAGATACGCAGTATTTT,CASSVAPGADTQYF,NA,TRBJ2-3,NA,TRBV9
TGTGCCAGCAGACAAACAGGGATATACGAGCAGTACTTC,CASRQTGIYEQYF,NA,TRBJ2-7,once,TRBV3-1/TRBV3-2
TGTGCCAGCAGCCCGAATGGGTCCCCCGGAGTAGGAGCTTTCTTT,CASSPNGSPGVGAFF,NA,TRBJ1-1,few,TRBV3-1/TRBV3-2
TGTGCCAGCAGTACCACGGGACAGGGCAGCTACGAGCAGTACTTC,CASSTTGQGSYEQYF,TRBD1,TRBJ2-7,NA,TRBV28
TGTGCCAGCTCACCACCCCCTACTCCTCTCTCCTACAATGAGCAGTTCTTC,CASSPPPTPLSYNEQFF,NA,TRBJ2-1,once,TRBV18
TGCAGCGTTGTGGAAGGGGTGGACTATGGCTACACCTTC,CSVVEGVDYGYTF,NA,TRBJ1-2,few,TRBV29-1
TGTGCCAGCAGCTCCCCTCGGGGACAGGGGGAGACCCAGTACTTC,CASSSPRGQGETQYF,TRBD1,TRBJ2-5,NA,TRBV7-9
TGTGCCAGCAGCCAAACTAGCGGGCTCACCTCCTACGAGCAGTACTTC,CASSQTSGLTSYEQYF,TRBD2,TRBJ2-7,NA,TRBV7-8
TGTGCCACACGATACCGGGGGGGCTACGAGCAGTACTTC,CATRYRGGYEQYF,TRBD2,TRBJ2-7,NA,TRBV28
TGTGCCAGCAGCAATTACGGGGGACTTAACGGGGAGCTGTTTTTT,CASSNYGGLNGELFF,NA,TRBJ2-2,NA,TRBV7-3
TGTGCCAGCAGCCCACCAGGTCGAAACACCATATATTTT,CASSPPGRNTIYF,NA,TRBJ1-3,NA,TRBV3-1/TRBV3-2
TGCAGCGTTGAAACAGGGAGGGCGAGTGGCTACACCTTC,CSVETGRASGYTF,NA,TRBJ1-2,few,TRBV29-1
TGTGCCAGCTCACCAACTAGCTCCTACGAGCAGTACTTC,CASSPTSSYEQYF,NA,TRBJ2-7,NA,TRBV18
TGTGCCAGCAGCCAGGGACTAGCGGGAGGAGGTTTGGTCGAGCAGTACTTC,CASSQGLAGGGLVEQYF,TRBD2,TRBJ2-7,NA,TRBV3-1/TRBV3-2
TGTGCCAGCAGTCCCAATATCAAGGGACAGAAAGCTTTCTTT,CASSPNIKGQKAFF,TRBD1,TRBJ1-1,NA,TRBV6-2/TRBV6-3
TGTGCCAGTACCTTGACAGGGACCTATGGCTACACCTTC,CASTLTGTYGYTF,TRBD1,TRBJ1-2,NA,TRBV19
TGTGCCAGCAGTCCCGGGACTAGAGGGGAGACCCAGTACTTC,CASSPGTRGETQYF,TRBD2,TRBJ2-5,NA,TRBV27
TGTGCCAGCAGGCTAGCGGGAGATTTCAATACGCAGTATTTT,CASRLAGDFNTQYF,TRBD2,TRBJ2-3,NA,TRBV27
TGCGCCAGCAGCCCCACCCCCGGGACAGGGCATGAAAAACTGTTTTTT,CASSPTPGTGHEKLFF,TRBD1,TRBJ1-4,few,TRBV5-1
TGCGCCAGCAGCTCCGCTAGAGGGTACACCGGGGAGCTGTTTTTT,CASSSARGYTGELFF,NA,TRBJ2-2,NA,TRBV5-1
TGTGCCAGCAGACCCGAGGGAGTTACTAACGGGGAGCTGTTTTTT,CASRPEGVTNGELFF,NA,TRBJ2-2,NA,TRBV27
TGCAGCGTCGACCGCCAGGGGGGATTCTCCTACAATGAGCAGTTCTTC,CSVDRQGGFSYNEQFF,NA,TRBJ2-1,NA,TRBV29-1
TGTGCCAGCAGCCAAGCCCGGACTAGCGGGAGGGCCGGTCTACCCGAGCAGTACTTC,CASSQARTSGRAGLPEQYF,TRBD2,TRBJ2-7,NA,TRBV14
TGTGCCAGCAGCTTGGCCGGACAGTCCTATGGCTACACCTTC,CASSLAGQSYGYTF,NA,TRBJ1-2,NA,TRBV5-4